The clone carrying this T cell receptor (beta chain) was observed a handful of times. V lost 5 bases, J lost 0 bases, and 11 bases lay in between. The CDR3 is 15 amino acids. Germline lookup yields CDR1 MNHGY and CDR2 SVAAGI. Sequencing was performed with immunoSEQ multiplex PCR; in TCRdb, only in-frame clones are kept and a portion is missing. The repertoire holds approximately 500,000 clones, with around 79% as singletons. The source of the sample is a study of shared clonotypes between healthy human individuals. This chain links TRBV6-9 with TRBJ1-3; D is undetermined. Specimen: PBMCs. The origin of this receptor is a woman aged 40 to 50 in good health. Some clones in this sample may be carry-over from other donors' samples. In DNA form, the CDR3 reads TGTGCCAGCAGTGCGCCGGCCTCCTCTGGAAACACCATATATTTT. Protein: CASSAPASSGNTIYF.